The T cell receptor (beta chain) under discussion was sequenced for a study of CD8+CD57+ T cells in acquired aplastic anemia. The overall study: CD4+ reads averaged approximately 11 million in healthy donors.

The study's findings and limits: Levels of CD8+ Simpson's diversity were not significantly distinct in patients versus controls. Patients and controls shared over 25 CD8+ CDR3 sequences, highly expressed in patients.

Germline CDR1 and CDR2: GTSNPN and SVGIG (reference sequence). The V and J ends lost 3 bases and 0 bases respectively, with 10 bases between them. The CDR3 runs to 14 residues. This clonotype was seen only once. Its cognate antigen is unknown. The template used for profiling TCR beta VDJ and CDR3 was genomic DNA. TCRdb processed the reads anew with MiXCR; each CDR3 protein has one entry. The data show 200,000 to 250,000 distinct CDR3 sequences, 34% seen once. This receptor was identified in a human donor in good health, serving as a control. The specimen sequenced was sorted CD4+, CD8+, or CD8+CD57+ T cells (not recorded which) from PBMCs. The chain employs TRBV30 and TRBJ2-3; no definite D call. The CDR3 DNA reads TGTGCCTGGAGAGGGATCCCCAGCACAGATACGCAGTATTTT. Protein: CAWRGIPSTDTQYF.